A single sample is the source of the 10 T cell receptor beta chains below, sequenced in a study of cytomegalovirus exposure and HLA in healthy donors. PCR involved 60 Vbeta and 13 Jbeta primers. TCRdb keeps only in-frame clones here, not all; method: immunoSEQ multiplex PCR. Counted here are about 130,000 clones, approximately 69% occurring once; the ten biggest clones make up more than 6%. The sequenced sample consisted of PBMCs. These receptors originate from a man aged 40-49 years in good health and CMV-seropositive.

This clone has a handful of counts. The chain uses TRBV9 and TRBJ1-2; TRBD1 matches at 7 bases. The CDR3 is 16 amino acids. V trimming: 4 bases; J trimming: 2 bases; junction bases outside the gene matches: 11. The germline gives CDR1 SGDLS, CDR2 YYNGEE. The DNA for the CDR3 is TGTGCCAGCAGCCTTCGCCTTGTGACAGGGAACTATGGCTACACCTTC. Protein sequence: CASSLRLVTGNYGYTF.

V gene TRBV5-1 combines with J gene TRBJ2-7; D possibly corresponds to TRBD2 (5 bases). The CDR3 runs 14 residues. Trimming stripped 0 bases from V and 0 bases from J, with 7 bases between. The germline CDR1 and CDR2 sequences are SGHRS and YFSETQ. CDR3 nucleotide sequence: TGCGCCAGCAGCTTGGAGCGGATCTCCTACGAGCAGTACTTC. Amino acids: CASSLERISYEQYF.

The chain joins TRBV5-1 to TRBJ2-5, with TRBD1 identical over 9 bases. The CDR3 length is 14 residues. With V trimmed by 5 bases and J by 5 bases, 7 bases remained unmatched. Germline lookup yields CDR1 SGHRS and CDR2 YFSETQ. CDR3: CASRLQGAHETQYF. CDR3 sequence (DNA): TGCGCCAGCAGACTACAGGGGGCACACGAGACCCAGTACTTC.

V and J are TRBV5-1 and TRBJ2-2; 7 bases fit TRBD2. CDR1 and CDR2 (germline): SGHRS, YFSETQ. V was pared by 1 base and J by 4 bases, with 4 bases of the junction left unmatched. This CDR3 has 15 residues. CDR3 sequence reads: CASSLRASGTGELFF. CDR3 bases: TGCGCCAGCAGCTTGCGGGCTAGCGGCACCGGGGAGCTGTTTTTT.

This clone was found once. The chain uses TRBV30 and TRBJ1-1; maybe TRBD1 (5 bases). This CDR3 has 13 residues. Trimming left V 3 bases short and J 3 bases short, with 11 bases between. Germline V gives CDR1 GTSNPN, CDR2 SVGIG (reference sequence). The DNA of the CDR3 is TGTGCCTGGAGATCAGGGAAGGACACTGAAGCTTTCTTT. Amino acids: CAWRSGKDTEAFF.

This chain joins TRBV6-1 and TRBJ2-7; D not resolved. Germline values: CDR1 MNHNS, CDR2 SASEGT. This CDR3 region has 14 residues. V gave up 5 bases and J gave up 1 base, with 12 bases separating them. Here the CDR3 reads CASSLQAPSYEQYF. CDR3 nucleotide sequence: TGTGCCAGCAGTCTTCAGGCCCCATCCTACGAGCAGTACTTC.

This clone has only a few counts. The genes are TRBV5-4 and TRBJ1-2; TRBD1 aligns across 7 bases. After removal of 3 bases from V and 4 bases from J, the junction contained 3 bases not matched to a gene. This CDR3 has 13 residues. In germline, CDR1 is SGHNT, CDR2 YYREEE (reference sequence). Here the CDR3 DNA reads TGTGCCAGCAGCTATGACAGGGTCTATGGCTACACCTTC. It is translated as CASSYDRVYGYTF.

This chain uses TRBV6-1 with TRBJ1-5; D gene ambiguous. Per germline, CDR1 MNHNS and CDR2 SASEGT. The CDR3 extends over 15 amino acids. V was cut by 1 base and J by 0 bases, with 7 bases left in between. This CDR3 reads CASSEVTVSNQPQHF. CDR3 nucleotide sequence: TGTGCCAGCAGTGAAGTAACGGTTAGCAATCAGCCCCAGCATTTT.

The V call is TRBV19, the J call TRBJ2-7, with a weak D call TRBD1 (5 bases). The CDR3 extends over 13 amino acids. Germline values: CDR1 LNHDA, CDR2 SQIVND (reference sequence). V gave up 4 bases and J gave up 3 bases, with 10 bases separating them. The CDR3: CASSTNTGYEQYF. CDR3 DNA sequence: TGTGCCAGTAGTACGAACACAGGCTACGAGCAGTACTTC.

This clone was counted a few times. The chain links TRBV4-1 to TRBJ2-3; no definite D call. Germline CDR1 MGHRA, CDR2 YSYEKL. The germline V and J ends were trimmed by 5 bases and 5 bases, with 11 bases remaining between them. This CDR3 is 13 amino acids long. The CDR3 nucleotides are TGCGCCAGCAGCAATCAACCCGGAGATACGCAGTATTTT. The encoded protein is CASSNQPGDTQYF.